This TCR beta chain was profiled in a study of blood T cell repertoires in COVID-19 (dated by TCRdb to 2020 to 2021). The study in broad terms: The collaborator samples originated in the United States, Italy and Spain and spanned the acute and convalescent phases of COVID-19. A de-identified subject ID, COVID-19 status, age in years and sex were almost always included in the sample metadata. Deeply sampled blood TCRbeta repertoires from subjects exposed to, actively infected with, or recovered from COVID-19 were included in the dataset. The prospective study material was composed of cDNA or gDNA derived from T cells, B-cell-depleted T cells, or PBMCs. The repertoires were made available in a free public database intended to serve as a resource for research on the immune response to SARS-CoV-2. The samples were drawn from two sources: the first 160 participants of the ongoing ImmuneRACE study, and some 1,300 subjects contributed by 6 global collaborators. Where HLA class I and class II types were available, the types were taken from metadata supplied by the sample provider, not from assay-based typing.

The paper as a whole reports these results and caveats: Clinical and demographic metadata were provided uncurated, with the amount varying by source and participant.

Each collaborating institution followed its own protocols to collect whole blood in K2EDTA tubes. For TCRbeta analysis, collaborator samples were shipped as frozen whole blood, as isolated PBMCs, or as DNA extracted from either sample type. Per the germline V gene, SGHTS is the CDR1 and YDEGEE is the CDR2. The CDR3 measures 17 amino acids from cysteine to phenylalanine. The read is trimmed to its CDR3 DNA, 51 bases read in frame from base 1. Trimming removed 6 bases from V and 0 bases from J; the gene matches leave 11 bases unexplained. TCRbeta CDR3 regions were amplified from genomic DNA by means of the immunoSEQ Assay, a bias-controlled multiplex PCR. As for how the authors treated the data: The number of nucleated cells in each sample was estimated from the amplification of reference gene primers within the assay. Sequence reads were collapsed and filtered to measure the absolute abundance of every unique TCRbeta CDR3 rearrangement. For each sample, productive Simpson clonality was calculated as the square root of Simpson's diversity index across productive rearrangements. The table was pulled from immuneACCESS by TCRdb, which kept in-frame rearrangements only. Such tables lose some clones; where checked, under half of the loss comes from unresolved V genes, and the rest has no known cause. V and J calls and clone size are those listed in that table; D and trimming were worked out from the DNA. The sample table records just over 85,000 clones; around 89% of these occur just once. Clones ranked in the top ten supply more than 8% of the sample.

Only one count was recorded for this clone. Its antigen is currently not known. Base qualities are not recorded, but no much larger clone differs from it by a single base. This receptor was identified in a man between 45 and 60 years old with acute or convalescent COVID-19. The sequenced material came from peripheral blood. This sequence uses TRBV5-8 and TRBJ1-5; the junction holds 8 bases that match TRBD1. Read as DNA, the sequence is TGTGCCAGCAACATCCGGGACAGGAGTGATAGCAATCAGCCCCAGCATTTT. Translation gives CASNIRDRSDSNQPQHF.